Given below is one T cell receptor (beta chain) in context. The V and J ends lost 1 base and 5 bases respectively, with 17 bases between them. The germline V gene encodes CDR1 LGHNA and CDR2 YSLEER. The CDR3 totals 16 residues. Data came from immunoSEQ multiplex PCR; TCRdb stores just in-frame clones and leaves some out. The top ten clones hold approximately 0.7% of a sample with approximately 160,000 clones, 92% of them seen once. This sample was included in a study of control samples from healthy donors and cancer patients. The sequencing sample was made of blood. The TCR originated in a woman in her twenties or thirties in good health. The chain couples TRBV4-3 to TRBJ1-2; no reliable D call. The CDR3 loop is CASSQVEGSDAYGYTF. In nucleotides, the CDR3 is TGCGCCAGCAGCCAAGTAGAGGGATCGGATGCTTATGGCTACACCTTC.